These T cell receptor beta chains were read from a single sample in a study of OX40 agonist ivuxolimab in advanced cancers. Sequenced by immunoSEQ multiplex PCR; TCRdb stores in-frame clones only, minus some. There are 45,000 to 50,000 clones in the sample; about nine tenths occur only once, and roughly 8.1% lies in the top ten. The sample in question was CD4+ or CD8+ T cells sorted from blood, obtained in a trial of the OX40 agonist ivuxolimab. Every receptor here comes from an adult with an advanced solid tumor such as melanoma, head and neck, liver or kidney cancer. Each CDR3 is given without its conserved first and last residue. A D gene is named only where the DNA matches it firmly.

ASREGLNTGELF | TRBV7-2 | 12 | NA
ASSPRIVAGGFYNEQF | TRBV7-9 | 16 | TRBD2
ASSPRLAGGGEQY | TRBV7-6 | 13 | TRBD2
ASSAGTGSDTQY | TRBV7-2 | 12 | NA
ASSISGITHGYT | TRBV19 | 12 | NA
ASSLGGQGAGSNQPQH | TRBV5-1 | 16 | TRBD1
ASGLSQGIHEQF | TRBV12-5 | 12 | NA
ASSRYGQGGDEQF | TRBV7-9 | 13 | NA
ASSGRADSSYEQY | TRBV6-1 | 13 | NA
ASSSGDLGTGELF | TRBV18 | 13 | NA
ASSLAGAPSTDTQY | TRBV7-9 | 14 | NA
ASSGKPLGQLYSNQPQH | TRBV2 | 17 | TRBD1
ASSFDNQPQH | TRBV7-2 | 10 | NA
ASSYRQNLQDTQY | TRBV5-6 | 13 | NA
ASSLQPTSGSGGTQY | TRBV19 | 15 | TRBD2
ASNYNVGARAPGYT | TRBV19 | 14 | NA
ASSYRPVYEQF | TRBV6-6 | 11 | NA
ASSPPGDGGETQY | TRBV18 | 13 | NA
ASSRVGQPQH | TRBV19 | 10 | NA
ASSLQGALDEQY | TRBV5-1 | 12 | TRBD1
ASSLGAGALNTEAF | TRBV7-8 | 14 | NA
ASSAGTGRREQY | TRBV5-5 | 12 | TRBD1
ASSPPAGAAYEQY | TRBV18 | 13 | NA
ASSSRTSGTDTQY | TRBV5-4 | 13 | TRBD2
ASSYDGQNEQF | TRBV6-5 | 11 | NA
ASSSDRANTEAF | TRBV7-8 | 12 | TRBD1
ASSPGTANSPLH | TRBV5-1 | 12 | NA
SATLSTEAF | TRBV20-1 | 9 | NA
ASSILVGGNQPQH | TRBV19 | 13 | NA
ASRDGSSGNTIY | TRBV7-9 | 12 | NA
ASTKTGTSGKGEQF | TRBV5-6 | 14 | TRBD2
ASIQQGYSNQPQH | TRBV19 | 13 | NA
ASSLWLAGADTQY | TRBV7-2 | 13 | TRBD2
SVGTSGSGGDTQY | TRBV29-1 | 13 | TRBD2
ASSLSEGQPQH | TRBV27 | 11 | NA
ASSYSGSESYNEQF | TRBV7-2 | 14 | TRBD2
ASSPGVAIYNEQF | TRBV18 | 13 | NA
SVEALAGGRTGELF | TRBV29-1 | 14 | TRBD2
ASSPRPSGQYNSPLH | TRBV18 | 15 | TRBD1
ASSLAPGYEQY | TRBV7-2 | 11 | NA
ASSYSGRPSVYGYT | TRBV6-5 | 14 | NA
ASSLVQGTDTQY | TRBV7-2 | 12 | NA
ASGAGLADEQY | TRBV15 | 11 | NA
ASSLISSGRAYTGELF | TRBV7-7 | 16 | TRBD2
ASSSDRGGNYGYT | TRBV11-1 | 13 | TRBD1
ASSDRDSTDTQY | TRBV21-1 | 12 | NA
ASSWAGVPYEQY | TRBV28 | 12 | TRBD2
ASSPYSKGQLYEQY | TRBV14 | 14 | NA
ASKQGQETQY | TRBV6-5 | 10 | TRBD1